These 10 T cell receptor beta chains were all obtained from the same sample, sequenced in a study of shared clonotypes between healthy human individuals (dated by TCRdb to 2020 to 2021). CD8 naive samples were obtained by positive selection for CCR7 among CD45RO-negative cells, yielding a CD45RA+CCR7+ population from which TemRA cells were excluded. The method behind the library was the immunoSEQ multiplex PCR assay. The source is immuneACCESS, and TCRdb retained only in-frame sequences with V and J called. Part of the clones is not carried over; for the studies checked, unresolved V genes explain less than half of this, and the remainder is unexplained. The sample yields over 750,000 clones; roughly 96% were counted once. Around 0.21% of the sample comes from the top ten. Sequenced sample: naive CD8+ T cells sorted from blood. The cell subset or site label here, explained by the study, means: CD45RA+CCR7+. Receptor source: a man aged 25 to 45 in good health.

This rearrangement joins TRBV14 to TRBJ2-3; the D is unclear. Trimming removed 4 bases from V and 3 bases from J, with 8 bases in between. The CDR3 totals 13 residues. Germline-derived CDR1 and CDR2 are SGHDN and FVKESK. CDR3 bases: TGTGCCAGCAGCCCCCTCCTTACAGATACGCAGTATTTT. It specifies CASSPLLTDTQYF.

This clone was counted a single time. This chain joins TRBV7-9 and TRBJ2-1, with D possibly being TRBD1 (6 bases). V was trimmed by 5 bases and J by 4 bases, leaving 15 bases between them. Per germline, CDR1 SEHNR and CDR2 FQNEAQ (reference sequence). There are 15 residues in the CDR3. Here the CDR3 DNA reads TGTGCCAGCAGCCGGGAATCGCAGGGGTACAATGAGCAGTTCTTC. Translating gives CASSRESQGYNEQFF. The variable domain in full, with the rest retrieved from reference TRBV7-9 and TRBJ2-1, is DTGVSQNPRHKITKRGQNVTFRCDPISEHNRLYWYRQTLGQGPEFLTYFQNEAQLEKSRLLSDRFSAERPKGSFSTLEIQRTEQGDSAMYLCASSRESQGYNEQFFGPGTRLTVL.

The chain has TRBV13 and TRBJ2-3; TRBD2 matches 12 bases. Per germline, CDR1 PRHDT and CDR2 FYEKMQ (reference sequence). This CDR3 has 17 residues. J gave up 6 bases and V 5 bases, and 12 bases lay outside the gene matches. This CDR3 reads CASSPRTSGMGSDTQYF. CDR3 nucleotides: TGTGCCAGCAGCCCGCGGACTAGCGGGATGGGATCGGATACGCAGTATTTT. The complete variable domain, with remaining parts taken from reference TRBV13 and TRBJ2-3, reads AAGVIQSPRHLIKEKRETATLKCYPIPRHDTVYWYQQGPGQDPQFLISFYEKMQSDKGSIPDRFSAQQFSDYHSELNMSSLELGDSALYFCASSPRTSGMGSDTQYFGPGTRLTVL.

The chain couples TRBV7-9 to TRBJ1-3, with D possibly TRBD1 on 5 matching bases. Trimming left V 5 bases short and J 0 bases short, with 8 bases between. Germline V gene lookup returns CDR1 SEHNR and CDR2 FQNEAQ (reference sequence). The CDR3 runs 14 residues. This CDR3 is CASSGTASGNTIYF. As DNA, the CDR3 is TGTGCCAGCAGCGGGACGGCCTCTGGAAACACCATATATTTT.

The rearrangement uses TRBV29-1 and TRBJ1-2; D possibly corresponds to TRBD1 (5 bases). The CDR3 sequence is 14 residues long. Trimming left V 3 bases short and J 2 bases short, with 13 bases between. The germline V gene encodes CDR1 SQVTM and CDR2 ANQGSEA. The CDR3 DNA is TGCAGCGTTGACGACCTCGGGGACAACTATGGCTACACCTTC. Its translation is CSVDDLGDNYGYTF.

This chain links TRBV7-9 with TRBJ2-1; no clear D. Germline V CDR1 and CDR2: SEHNR, FQNEAQ (reference sequence). CDR3 length: 16 amino acids. V was shortened by 5 bases and J by 1 base, with 15 bases between the two germline ends. The CDR3 sequence is CASSPTTLISYNEQFF. For the CDR3, the DNA is TGTGCCAGCAGCCCCACCACGCTCATTTCCTACAATGAGCAGTTCTTC.

This chain uses TRBV7-2 with TRBJ2-7, with 15 bases identical to TRBD2. This CDR3 has 19 residues. V shed 3 bases and J 0 bases; nucleotides not matched to a gene: 9. CDR1 is SGHTA, CDR2 FQGNSA, per germline. CDR3: CASSLGTSGRNPISYEQYF. The CDR3 nucleotides read TGTGCCAGCAGCTTGGGGACTAGCGGGAGGAACCCAATCTCCTACGAGCAGTACTTC.

The chain joins TRBV7-6 to TRBJ2-1; TRBD2 is a possible D gene (5 bases). Germline V CDR1 and CDR2: SGHVS, FNYEAQ. The V end lost 5 bases, the J end lost 4 bases, and 15 bases lay between the germline ends. The CDR3 contains 15 residues. CDR3: CASSAQEAEYNEQFF. The CDR3 region has the DNA TGTGCCAGCAGCGCTCAGGAGGCGGAGTACAATGAGCAGTTCTTC. Drawing the rest from reference TRBV7-6 and TRBJ2-1, the complete variable domain is GAGVSQSPRYKVTKRGQDVALRCDPISGHVSLYWYRQALGQGPEFLTYFNYEAQQDKSGLPNDRFSAERPEGSISTLTIQRTEQRDSAMYRCASSAQEAEYNEQFFGPGTRLTVL.

V and J are TRBV5-1 and TRBJ2-1; TRBD2 matches 10 bases. With 4 bases clipped from V and 10 bases from J, the junction kept 11 bases outside the gene matches. Germline V gives CDR1 SGHRS, CDR2 YFSETQ. This CDR3 comprises 15 residues. The CDR3 nucleotides read TGCGCCAGCAGCCTGGCTTTAGCGGGAGGACCCGAGCAGTTCTTC. Translated, it gives CASSLALAGGPEQFF. Full variable domain (outside the CDR3, taken from reference TRBV5-1 and TRBJ2-1): KAGVTQTPRYLIKTRGQQVTLSCSPISGHRSVSWYQQTPGQGLQFLFEYFSETQRNKGNFPGRFSGRQFSNSRSEMNVSTLELGDSALYLCASSLALAGGPEQFFGPGTRLTVL.

This chain joins TRBV29-1 and TRBJ2-1; a possible D gene is TRBD2 (5 bases). The CDR3 loop spans 15 amino acids. V was pared by 3 bases and J by 9 bases, with 21 bases between. The germline V gene encodes CDR1 SQVTM and CDR2 ANQGSEA. In nucleotides, the CDR3 is TGCAGCGTTGATAAGCTGGAAACGGAGGAGGTTGAGCAGTTCTTC. Its protein is CSVDKLETEEVEQFF.